This T cell receptor (beta chain) stems from a study of OX40 agonist ivuxolimab in advanced cancers. Study-level information: Intravenous ivuxolimab at 0.01 to 10 mg/kg was given to patients every 2 weeks. Patients assigned to dose escalation were diagnosed with hepatocellular carcinoma, melanoma, renal cell or head and neck cancer.

To note about this clone: Its antigen is undetermined.

Blood was sampled at baseline, cycle 4 day 1, and cycle 7 day 1. The germline CDR1 and CDR2 sequences are SGHNT and YENEEA. The CDR3 is 14 residues long. Trimming took 5 bases from V and 4 from J, leaving 14 bases between them. Assay used: immunoSEQ multiplex PCR; TCRdb lists only in-frame clones, some missing. The data contain 85,000 to 100,000 clones, over 75% of them singletons. Study-level results: Low clonal expansion, among the lowest seen, marked partial responders at 0.1-3.0 mg/kg.

Specimen: CD4+ or CD8+ T cells sorted from blood, collected in a trial of the OX40 agonist ivuxolimab. The TCR originated in an adult with an advanced solid tumor such as melanoma, head and neck, liver or kidney cancer. This chain links TRBV11-3 with TRBJ1-1, with unresolved D. CDR3 sequence reads: CASSLMRVGTEAFF. DNA for the CDR3: TGTGCCAGCAGCCTAATGAGGGTGGGCACTGAAGCTTTCTTT.